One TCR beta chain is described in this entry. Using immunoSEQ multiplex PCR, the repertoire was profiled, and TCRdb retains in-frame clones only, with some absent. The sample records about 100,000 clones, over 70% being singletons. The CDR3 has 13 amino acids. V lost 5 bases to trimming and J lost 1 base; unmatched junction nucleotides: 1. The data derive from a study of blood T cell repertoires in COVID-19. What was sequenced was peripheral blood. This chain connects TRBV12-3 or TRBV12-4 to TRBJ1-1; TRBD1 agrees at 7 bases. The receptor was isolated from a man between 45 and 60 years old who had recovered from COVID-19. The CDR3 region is CASSGTENTEAFF. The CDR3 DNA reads TGTGCCAGCAGTGGGACAGAGAACACTGAAGCTTTCTTT.